These 8 T cell receptor beta chains were all obtained from the same sample, sequenced in a study of shared clonotypes between healthy human individuals. Naive CD8 cells lacked CD45RO, underwent positive selection for CCR7 and left out terminally differentiated effector memory CD45RA+ cells. The method was immunoSEQ multiplex PCR; TCRdb's version includes in-frame clones alone and lacks a portion of them. This table holds hundreds of thousands of clones, 95% to 96% found once. Sequenced material: naive CD8+ T cells sorted from blood. The receptors originated from a woman between 25 and 40 years old in good health.

This clone was observed a single time. The rearrangement uses TRBV7-9 and TRBJ1-4; 10 nucleotides match TRBD1. CDR1 and CDR2 (germline): SEHNR, FQNEAQ (reference sequence). Trimming removed 5 bases from V and 7 bases from J; junction bases left unmatched: 4. The CDR3 is 14 residues long. The CDR3, as DNA: TGTGCCAGCAGCGAAGGGACAGGGGCTGAAAAACTGTTTTTT. Encoded protein: CASSEGTGAEKLFF.

This rearrangement joins TRBV29-1 to TRBJ1-2; the D is unclear. Germline CDR1 and CDR2: SQVTM and ANQGSEA. The germline V and J ends were trimmed by 3 bases and 4 bases, with 9 bases remaining between them. This CDR3 spans 12 amino acids. The CDR3 reads CSVEPAGYGYTF. CDR3 DNA: TGCAGCGTTGAGCCCGCTGGCTATGGCTACACCTTC.

This clone was recorded only once. Other DNA sequences in the sample encode the same CDR3. This chain uses TRBV9 with TRBJ2-7, with TRBD2 matching 7 bases. Per germline, CDR1 SGDLS and CDR2 YYNGEE. V lost 0 bases and J lost 1; bases outside the gene matches: 1. This CDR3 spans 14 amino acids. Here the CDR3 reads CASSVGGRSYEQYF. The CDR3, as DNA: TGTGCCAGCAGCGTAGGCGGGAGATCCTACGAGCAGTACTTC.

This chain connects TRBV27 to TRBJ2-7; 10 bases align to TRBD1. The CDR3 is made up of 15 amino acids. The V segment lost 4 bases and the J segment 5 bases; nucleotides outside the gene matches: 8. The germline V gene has CDR1 MNHEY and CDR2 SMNVEV (reference sequence). CDR3 amino acids: CASSSPGQGINEQYF. The CDR3 DNA follows: TGTGCCAGCAGTTCTCCGGGACAGGGGATCAACGAGCAGTACTTC.

This sequence joins TRBV25-1 and TRBJ2-1; D unresolved. V was cut by 4 bases and J by 3 bases, with 13 bases left in between. Germline CDR1 and CDR2: MGHDK and SYGVNS. The CDR3 totals 15 residues. The CDR3 spells CASSGRAERYNEQFF. CDR3 DNA sequence: TGTGCCAGCAGTGGTCGGGCGGAGCGCTACAATGAGCAGTTCTTC. Full variable domain (missing parts from reference TRBV25-1 and TRBJ2-1): EADIYQTPRYLVIGTGKKITLECSQTMGHDKMYWYQQDPGMELHLIHYSYGVNSTEKGDLSSESTVSRIRTEHFPLTLESARPSHTSQYLCASSGRAERYNEQFFGPGTRLTVL.

The rearrangement joins TRBV5-1 to TRBJ2-3; TRBD1 matches at 11 bases. The CDR3 totals 17 residues. Germline CDR1 and CDR2: SGHRS and YFSETQ. V shed 4 bases, J shed 4 bases, and the junction held 11 bases outside the gene matches. The CDR3 region is CASSPFMDRGRPDTQYF. As DNA, the CDR3 is TGCGCCAGCAGCCCCTTTATGGACAGGGGGCGCCCAGATACGCAGTATTTT. Full variable domain (remainder filled in from reference TRBV5-1 and TRBJ2-3): KAGVTQTPRYLIKTRGQQVTLSCSPISGHRSVSWYQQTPGQGLQFLFEYFSETQRNKGNFPGRFSGRQFSNSRSEMNVSTLELGDSALYLCASSPFMDRGRPDTQYFGPGTRLTVL.

J is TRBJ2-3 and V is TRBV7-9; 10 bases fit TRBD2. CDR3 length equals 16 residues. The ends lost 0 bases at V and 0 bases at J; junction bases unmatched: 0. Germline V CDR1 and CDR2: SEHNR, FQNEAQ (reference sequence). The CDR3: CASSLATSGSTDTQYF. CDR3 coding DNA: TGTGCCAGCAGCTTAGCGACTAGCGGGAGCACAGATACGCAGTATTTT.

This chain uses TRBV11-2 with TRBJ2-7; D is unresolved. The CDR3 is 11 residues long. V was cut by 4 bases and J by 6 bases, with 7 bases left in between. The germline V gene encodes CDR1 SGHAT and CDR2 FQNNGV. The CDR3 DNA follows: TGTGCCAGCAGCTCCCGGGCCGAGCAGTACTTC. It specifies CASSSRAEQYF.